This entry lists 16 T cell receptor beta chains sequenced from one sample in a study of T cell repertoires in cytomegalovirus infection (dated by TCRdb to about 2019). Sequencing used an Illumina HiSeq 1500. TCRdb cleaned the public reads at Q25 with fastp, built clones with MiXCR and kept in-frame beta chains. Rows are combined by CDR3 protein, so each entry shows the most common genes and DNA. The sample table shows a few hundred thousand distinct CDR3 sequences, and over 15% are seen once. About 45% of the sample is in the top ten clones. Specimen: CD8+ T cells from PBMCs. These receptors were collected from a human donor in good health (CMV status not recorded). Some clones in this sample may be carry-over from other donors' samples.

This clonotype was observed a handful of times. The chain is built from TRBV20-1 and TRBJ2-3; 7 bases match TRBD2. The CDR3 contains 17 residues. The V and J ends lost 0 bases and 0 bases, in that order; junction bases with no gene match: 9. Looked up from germline, CDR1 is DFQATT and CDR2 is SNEGSKA (reference sequence). In DNA form, the CDR3 reads TGCAGTGCTAGAGATCTGGTCGGGGGGATGAGCACAGATACGCAGTATTTT. This sequence encodes CSARDLVGGMSTDTQYF.

This clonotype was counted only a few times. The gene calls are TRBV20-1 and TRBJ2-7; D is undetermined. V was shortened by 4 bases and J by 3 bases, with 13 bases between the two germline ends. Germline assignment: CDR1 DFQATT and CDR2 SNEGSKA (reference sequence). This CDR3 has 13 amino acids. CDR3 in DNA: TGCAGTGCTAAGGCAGGATACGACTACGAGCAGTACTTC. Protein sequence: CSAKAGYDYEQYF.

This chain uses TRBV28 with TRBJ1-3, with 7 bases identical to TRBD1. This CDR3 comprises 17 residues. Germline-derived CDR1 and CDR2 are MDHEN and SYDVKM. V lost 6 bases, J lost 2 bases, and 13 bases stayed unmatched. The CDR3 spells CASRSAEGATTGNTIYF. CDR3 bases: TGTGCCAGCAGGTCAGCGGAGGGGGCTACCACTGGAAACACCATATATTTT.

This clonotype was recorded at least ten times. The chain combines TRBV7-2 with TRBJ1-3, with D uncertain. The V end was cut by 5 bases, the J end by 1 base, with 18 bases between. This CDR3 region has 17 residues. Germline V lookup: CDR1 SGHTA, CDR2 FQGNSA. CDR3 residues: CASSASPSGLSGNTIYF. The CDR3 nucleotides are TGTGCCAGCAGCGCTAGCCCCTCTGGTTTATCTGGAAACACCATATATTTT.

The chain combines TRBV27 with TRBJ2-7; D gene ambiguous. Germline CDR1 MNHEY, CDR2 SMNVEV (reference sequence). CDR3 length equals 12 residues. Trimming removed 5 bases at V and 5 bases at J, with 10 bases between. The CDR3 sequence: CASSRGPHEQYF. In nucleotides, the CDR3 is TGTGCCAGCAGTCGCGGACCCCACGAGCAGTACTTC.

The table lists this clonotype with many counts. CDR3 bases: TGTGCCAGCAGCTTAGAGGGATTTGATACCTACGAGCAGTACTTC. Protein product: CASSLEGFDTYEQYF. The rearrangement joins TRBV7-2 to TRBJ2-7, with D unresolved. V shed 1 base and J shed 2 bases, with 12 bases lying between them. Germline assignment: CDR1 SGHTA and CDR2 FQGNSA. This CDR3 comprises 15 residues.

The V gene is TRBV20-1, the J gene TRBJ1-2; maybe TRBD1 (5 bases). The CDR3 is 11 amino acids. Germline CDR1 DFQATT, CDR2 SNEGSKA (reference sequence). Trimming removed 2 bases at V and 6 bases at J, with 7 bases between. In DNA form, the CDR3 reads TGCAGTGCTAGAAGAGGGGATGGCTACACCTTC. It encodes CSARRGDGYTF.

This rearrangement joins TRBV7-8 to TRBJ1-2; 10 bases are shared with TRBD1. CDR3 size: 21 residues. V dropped 0 bases and J dropped 8; count of bases not matched to a gene: 24. Looked up from germline, CDR1 is SGHVS and CDR2 is FQNEAQ. This CDR3 reads CASSLALRLRFEDRGIFGYTF. Here the CDR3 DNA reads TGTGCCAGCAGCTTAGCGCTAAGGCTCAGGTTTGAGGACAGGGGGATTTTCGGCTACACCTTC.

This chain links TRBV20-1 with TRBJ2-1, with 8 bases that match TRBD1. Germline V gene lookup returns CDR1 DFQATT and CDR2 SNEGSKA (reference sequence). This CDR3 region has 16 residues. The J segment lost 2 bases and the V segment lost 0 bases, leaving 6 bases of the junction unmatched. The CDR3 nucleotides read TGCAGTGCTAGAGATAGTTGGACAGGGCCCTACAATGAGCAGTTCTTC. As protein: CSARDSWTGPYNEQFF.

The chain links TRBV6-5 to TRBJ2-3; possibly TRBD1 or TRBD2 for D (5 bases each). The CDR3 is 16 amino acids. V lost 0 bases and J 1 base, leaving 11 bases between the germline ends. In germline, CDR1 is MNHEY, CDR2 SVGAGI. The CDR3 sequence: CASSYSGVGGTDTQYF. For the CDR3, the DNA is TGTGCCAGCAGTTACTCGGGGGTGGGGGGCACAGATACGCAGTATTTT.

The chain links TRBV7-4 to TRBJ2-2, with TRBD2 matching over 9 bases. Germline V gives CDR1 SGHVT, CDR2 SQSDAQ. Unmatched junction bases numbered 6, after V lost 5 bases and J lost 2 bases. The CDR3 has 16 residues. CDR3 sequence reads: CASSALAGTNTGELFF. The CDR3 DNA reads TGTGCCAGCAGCGCCCTAGCGGGGACCAACACCGGGGAGCTGTTTTTT. Based on the CDR3 plus reference TRBV7-4 and TRBJ2-2, the full variable domain is GAGVSQSPRYKVAKRGRDVALRCDSISGHVTLYWYRQTLGQGSEVLTYSQSDAQRDKSGRPSGRFSAERPERSVSTLKIQRTEQGDSAVYLCASSALAGTNTGELFFGEGSRLTVL.

This chain links TRBV6-6 with TRBJ2-7; TRBD1 matches at 9 bases. The CDR3 is 21 residues long. The ends lost 0 bases at V and 5 bases at J; junction bases unmatched: 23. Germline assignment: CDR1 MNHNY and CDR2 SVGAGI (reference sequence). The DNA for the CDR3 is TGTGCCAGCAGTTACTCGGACCTGGGGACAGGGCGTAGCCTGTCCGGCGACGAGCAGTACTTC. This codes for CASSYSDLGTGRSLSGDEQYF.

The CDR3 reads CASVPLGVQDNEQFF. The CDR3 nucleotides read TGTGCCAGCGTACCCCTGGGGGTTCAGGACAATGAGCAGTTCTTC. The J gene is TRBJ2-1, the V gene TRBV7-9; D may match TRBD1 or TRBD2 (5 bases each). This CDR3 comprises 15 residues. V was trimmed by 8 bases and J by 5 bases, leaving 19 bases between them. Germline V lookup: CDR1 SEHNR, CDR2 FQNEAQ (reference sequence).

V is TRBV29-1 and J is TRBJ2-7; possible D gene TRBD2, 6 bases. Germline-derived CDR1 and CDR2 are SQVTM and ANQGSEA. The CDR3 sequence is 13 residues long. With 3 bases removed from V and 6 bases from J, the gap between germline ends came to 15 bases. The CDR3 is CSVDSGEWSEQYF. CDR3 coding DNA: TGCAGCGTTGATTCGGGGGAATGGAGCGAGCAGTACTTC.

This clonotype was seen ten or more times. The chain has TRBV6-6 and TRBJ2-1; D is uncertain. The ends were cut back, 0 bases at V and 8 bases at J, with 5 bases in the middle. Germline loops: CDR1 MNHNY, CDR2 SVGAGI (reference sequence). This CDR3 region has 12 residues. CDR3 DNA: TGTGCCAGCAGTTACTCGGCGGATGAGCAGTTCTTC. As protein: CASSYSADEQFF.

This clonotype was counted at least ten times. The genes are TRBV6-2 or TRBV6-3 and TRBJ1-5, with D unresolved. The germline V and J ends were trimmed by 4 bases and 1 base, with 11 bases remaining between them. There are 15 residues in the CDR3. Looked up from germline, CDR1 is MNHEY and CDR2 is SVGEGT. Written as DNA, the CDR3 is TGTGCCAGCAGTTCCCACAAAGACAGCAATCAGCCCCAGCATTTT. Protein sequence: CASSSHKDSNQPQHF.